The T cell receptor beta chain described here comes from a study of long-term antiretroviral therapy in people with HIV. Study-level results: Blood sampling spanned 2004 to 2017, possibly under older ART regimens. Repertoire composition at all time points was dominated by clones that had expanded before ART.

CDR1 LNHDA and CDR2 SQIVND come from the germline V gene (reference sequence). Trimming stripped 3 bases from V and 2 bases from J, with 8 bases between. This CDR3 is 13 amino acids long. Survey-level immunoSEQ v3.0 assays were run. Data came from immunoSEQ multiplex PCR; TCRdb stores just in-frame clones and leaves some out. The profile shows 12,000 or so clones, 82% of them singletons. As to this clone: The antigen is not known.

For each donor, at least one pre-ART and at least two post-ART PBMC samples were available. Every participant with HIV received treatment in the United States. The sequence derives from a man aged 45-65 years with HIV. V and J are TRBV19 and TRBJ2-7, with a weak D call TRBD1 (5 bases). The material sequenced was unsorted PBMCs, taken around 8.1 years after starting antiretroviral therapy. The CDR3 sequence is CASSIAGPYEQYF. CDR3 in DNA: TGTGCCAGTAGTATCGCAGGGCCCTACGAGCAGTACTTC.